One TCR beta chain is described in this entry. The antigen is undetermined. The CDR3 runs 15 residues. V was shortened by 6 bases and J by 1 base, with 12 bases between the two germline ends. Per the germline V gene, CDR1 is LNHDA and CDR2 is SQIVND (reference sequence). This record comes from a study of cytomegalovirus exposure and HLA in healthy donors. Study-level points and caveats: 150 or so TCR beta chains were listed as cytomegalovirus-associated. Subsequent analysis showed first-cohort TCR clusters tending to co-occur in 120 validation repertoires. Generally TCR sequences proved uncommon, though certain public TCRs appeared in numerous donors.

Profiled with immunoSEQ multiplex PCR; TCRdb holds only in-frame clones, not every one. The sample yields around 150,000 clones, around 88% seen once. Sequencing used PBMCs. V is TRBV19 and J is TRBJ1-4, with D perhaps matching TRBD1 (5 bases). This TCR was sampled from a woman between 18 and 29 years old in good health and CMV-seropositive. The CDR3 DNA reads TGTGCCAGTAGAGAAGACAGATTAACTAATGAAAAACTGTTTTTT. Amino acid sequence: CASREDRLTNEKLFF.